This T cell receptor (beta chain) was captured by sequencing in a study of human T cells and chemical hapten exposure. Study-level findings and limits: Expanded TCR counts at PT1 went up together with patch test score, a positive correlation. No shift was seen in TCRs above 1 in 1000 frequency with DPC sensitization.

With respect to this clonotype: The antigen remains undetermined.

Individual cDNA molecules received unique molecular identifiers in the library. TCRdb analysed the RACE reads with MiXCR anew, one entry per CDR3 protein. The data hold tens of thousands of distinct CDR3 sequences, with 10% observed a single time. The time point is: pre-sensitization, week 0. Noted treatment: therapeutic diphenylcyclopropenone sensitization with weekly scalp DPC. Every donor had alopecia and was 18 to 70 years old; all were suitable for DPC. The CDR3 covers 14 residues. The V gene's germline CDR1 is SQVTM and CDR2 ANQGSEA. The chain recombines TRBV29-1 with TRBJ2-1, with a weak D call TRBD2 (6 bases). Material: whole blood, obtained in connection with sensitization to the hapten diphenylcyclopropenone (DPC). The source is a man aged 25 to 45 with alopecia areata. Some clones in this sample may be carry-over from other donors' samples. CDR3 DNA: TGCAGTGACATGGGACTGGGGGCCTACAATGAGCAGTTCTTC. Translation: CSDMGLGAYNEQFF.